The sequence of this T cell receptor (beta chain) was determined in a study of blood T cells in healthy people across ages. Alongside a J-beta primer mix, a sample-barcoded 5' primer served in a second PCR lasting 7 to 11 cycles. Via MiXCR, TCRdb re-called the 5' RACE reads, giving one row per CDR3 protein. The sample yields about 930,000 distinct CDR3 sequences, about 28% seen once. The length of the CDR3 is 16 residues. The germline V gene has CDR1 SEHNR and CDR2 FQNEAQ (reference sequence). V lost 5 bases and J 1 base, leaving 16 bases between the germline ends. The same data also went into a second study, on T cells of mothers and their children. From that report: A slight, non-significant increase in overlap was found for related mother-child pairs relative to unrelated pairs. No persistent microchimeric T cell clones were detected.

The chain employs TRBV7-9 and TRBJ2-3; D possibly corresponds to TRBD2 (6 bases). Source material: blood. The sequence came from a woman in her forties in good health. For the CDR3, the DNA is TGTGCCAGCAGCCCACGAGGCGGGATTCGCACAGATACGCAGTATTTT. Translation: CASSPRGGIRTDTQYF.